This T cell receptor beta chain derives from a study of molecular identifiers for immune sequencing clone quantification. General study results and limits: Clones above 20 RNA copies contained over 98% of effector molecules but under 1% of naive ones. Highly expanded clone sizes could be underestimated by identical TCR molecules that share a barcode.

Bulk libraries came from a prior protocol with listed TCR primers. TCRdb reanalysed the PCR reads using MiXCR and keeps one entry per CDR3 protein. Among approximately 550,000 distinct CDR3 sequences listed, 20% to 25% were seen once. This clonotype was counted ten times or more. Its specificity is unknown. The origin of this receptor is a human donor in good health. Some libraries in this study had Jurkat cell RNA spiked in. The sequenced sample consisted of naive CD8+ T cells from blood, with Jurkat cell RNA spiked in. Documented subset: FACS-sorted CD8+CD4-CCR7+CD45RA+ naive T cells.

CDR3 sequence: CASSPIRGPRSSYEQYF. DNA of the CDR3: TGTGCCAGCAGCCCTATCCGGGGACCACGAAGCTCCTACGAGCAGTACTTC. The chain recombines TRBV7-9 with TRBJ2-7; the D call may be TRBD1 or TRBD2 (5 bases each). Trimming stripped 5 bases from V and 0 bases from J, with 20 bases between. The CDR3 has 17 amino acids. From germline, CDR1 is SEHNR and CDR2 FQNEAQ (reference sequence).